This T cell receptor beta chain was obtained from a study of blood T cells in healthy people across ages. The CDR3 runs 13 residues. The V end was cut by 2 bases, the J end by 4 bases, with 11 bases between. The germline CDR1 and CDR2 sequences are DFQATT and SNEGSKA (reference sequence). A second PCR of 7 to 11 cycles used a sample-barcoded 5' primer and a J-beta primer mix. A template-switch adaptor containing 12 random nucleotides labeled each cDNA molecule. TCRdb independently ran MiXCR on the 5' RACE reads; one entry per CDR3 protein. The profile shows 500,000 to 550,000 distinct CDR3 sequences, less than 25% of them singletons. No fewer than 5.5 micrograms of total RNA were isolated from every sample. A further study also used this sample, focusing on T cells of mothers and their children. According to that study: During the second PCR, the M1S primer introduced sample barcodes along with 2-4 random nucleotides. Among related mother-child pairs, overlap was slightly higher than in unrelated pairs, though not significantly.

Sample: blood. The origin of this receptor is a boy younger than 18 in good health. The V and J genes are TRBV20-1 and TRBJ1-2, with D hard to call. CDR3 nucleotides: TGCAGTGCTAGATTAGGGTTCGTCTATGGCTACACCTTC. This gives the protein CSARLGFVYGYTF.